This passage covers 21 T cell receptor beta chains from one sample sequenced in a study of OX40 agonist ivuxolimab in advanced cancers. Method: immunoSEQ multiplex PCR; TCRdb's copy keeps in-frame clones and lacks some. The table records 45,000 to 65,000 clones, 87% of them present only once. Sample: CD4+ or CD8+ T cells sorted from blood, taken in a trial of the OX40 agonist ivuxolimab. All receptors come from an adult with an advanced solid tumor such as melanoma, head and neck, liver or kidney cancer.

This clone was seen only a few times. The chain employs TRBV30 and TRBJ2-1; D possibly corresponds to TRBD1 (6 bases). In germline, CDR1 is GTSNPN, CDR2 SVGIG (reference sequence). V was cut by 1 base and J by 8 bases, with 18 bases left in between. This CDR3 contains 15 residues. The CDR3 loop is CAWSALGQSHHEQFF. The CDR3 bases are TGTGCCTGGAGTGCCCTAGGACAGTCCCACCATGAGCAGTTCTTC.

The chain carries TRBV5-4 and TRBJ2-3, with D perhaps TRBD1 (5 bases). Germline V gene data show CDR1 as SGHNT and CDR2 as YYREEE (reference sequence). V lost 4 bases to trimming and J lost 2 bases, with 14 bases between them. The CDR3 is 15 amino acids. CDR3 nucleotides: TGTGCCAGCAGCACCGCCATACAGGTCACAGATACGCAGTATTTT. Amino acid sequence: CASSTAIQVTDTQYF. The full variable domain, with the rest looked up from reference TRBV5-4 and TRBJ2-3, is ETGVTQSPTHLIKTRGQQVTLRCSSQSGHNTVSWYQQALGQGPQFIFQYYREEENGRGNFPPRFSGLQFPNYSSELNVNALELDDSALYLCASSTAIQVTDTQYFGPGTRLTVL.

The rearrangement joins TRBV28 to TRBJ1-3; 7 nucleotides line up with TRBD1. With V trimmed by 10 bases and J by 8 bases, 11 bases remained unmatched. Germline CDR1 reads MDHEN; CDR2 reads SYDVKM. CDR3 length: 13 residues. The CDR3: CATLPADRDTIYF. CDR3 DNA: TGTGCCACCCTGCCCGCCGACAGGGACACCATATATTTT.

The genes are TRBV10-3 and TRBJ1-1; no definite D call. CDR3 length: 14 residues. Germline CDR1 ENHRY, CDR2 SYGVKD. V was clipped by 6 bases and J by 3 bases, with 14 bases between them. The CDR3 sequence is CAISRETAYTEAFF. In DNA form, the CDR3 reads TGTGCCATCAGCAGAGAGACGGCTTACACTGAAGCTTTCTTT.

This clone was seen a few times. The chain employs TRBV18 and TRBJ2-5; D gene uncertain. Trimming pared 2 bases from V and 5 bases from J, leaving 6 bases between. This CDR3 is 12 amino acids long. The germline V gene encodes CDR1 KGHSH and CDR2 LQKENI. The CDR3 DNA sequence: TGTGCCAGCTCACCAGGGTCGGAGACCCAGTACTTC. Translation gives CASSPGSETQYF.

In its sample, this clone was seen a few times. This chain links TRBV6-1 with TRBJ2-7; D remains ambiguous. The V end was cut by 2 bases, the J end by 0 bases, with 5 bases between. In germline, CDR1 is MNHNS, CDR2 SASEGT. The CDR3 loop spans 13 amino acids. As DNA, the CDR3 is TGTGCCAGCAGTGAATGGAACTCCTACGAGCAGTACGTC. This encodes CASSEWNSYEQYV.

The chain uses TRBV15 and TRBJ2-7; TRBD1 might be the D (6 bases). V was clipped by 1 base and J by 6 bases, with 16 bases between them. Looked up from germline, CDR1 is LNHNV and CDR2 is YYDKDF (reference sequence). CDR3 size: 15 residues. The CDR3 sequence is CATSRGTGTQGEQYV. The CDR3 DNA reads TGTGCCACCAGCAGAGGAACCGGGACACAAGGCGAGCAGTACGTC.

This rearrangement joins TRBV5-8 to TRBJ2-2, with TRBD2 identical over 8 bases. J was trimmed by 3 bases and V by 0 bases; bases with no gene match: 4. Per the germline V gene, CDR1 is SGHTS and CDR2 is YDEGEE. The CDR3 loop spans 16 amino acids. CDR3 nucleotides: TGTGCCAGCAGCTTGGCGCGGGGGGCCTACACCGGGGAGCTGTTTTTT. Translated: CASSLARGAYTGELFF.

The chain joins TRBV4-1 to TRBJ2-7; D uncertain. The V end was cut by 0 bases, the J end by 2 bases, with 8 bases between. The CDR3 spans 14 residues. The germline gives CDR1 MGHRA, CDR2 YSYEKL. For the CDR3, the DNA is TGCGCCAGCAGCCAAGACCCAACAGCCTACGAGCAGTACGTC. Translation: CASSQDPTAYEQYV.

This chain connects TRBV27 to TRBJ2-7, with TRBD1 matching over 7 bases. V shed 0 bases, J shed 5 bases, and the junction held 10 bases outside the gene matches. The CDR3 runs to 16 residues. CDR1 is MNHEY and CDR2 is SMNVEV in the germline V gene (reference sequence). The CDR3 coding sequence is TGTGCCAGCAGTTTATCGCCTCGGACAGGACGCGACGAGCAGTACTTC. Its protein is CASSLSPRTGRDEQYF.

The chain recombines TRBV2 with TRBJ1-5, with TRBD1 matching 10 bases. Germline V gene sequence: CDR1 SNHLY, CDR2 FYNNEI. There are 15 residues in the CDR3. Trimming took 6 bases from V and 2 from J; bases not matched to a gene: 4. The CDR3 coding sequence is TGTGCCAGCAGCCGGGACAGGGGCGGCAATCAGCCCCAGCATTTT. Its protein is CASSRDRGGNQPQHF.

A few counts support this clone. The chain employs TRBV19 and TRBJ2-3, with TRBD2 as a possible D gene (7 bases). Germline CDR1 LNHDA, CDR2 SQIVND (reference sequence). The V gene lost 4 bases and the J gene lost 2 bases, with 10 bases spanning the gap. The length of the CDR3 is 14 residues. The CDR3 region has the DNA TGTGCCAGTAGTAGGGGGGGCCCCACAGATACGCAGTATTTT. It codes for CASSRGGPTDTQYF.

V gene TRBV7-6 combines with J gene TRBJ1-4; D is undetermined. Trimming took off 5 bases at V and 4 bases at J, with 11 bases between the two ends. Germline CDR1 reads SGHVS; CDR2 reads FNYEAQ. The CDR3 totals 14 residues. The CDR3 sequence is CASSLRQVNEKLFF. The CDR3 nucleotides are TGTGCCAGCAGCCTCCGACAAGTTAATGAAAAACTGTTTTTT. Full variable domain (outside the CDR3, taken from reference TRBV7-6 and TRBJ1-4): GAGVSQSPRYKVTKRGQDVALRCDPISGHVSLYWYRQALGQGPEFLTYFNYEAQQDKSGLPNDRFSAERPEGSISTLTIQRTEQRDSAMYRCASSLRQVNEKLFFGSGTQLSVL.

V gene TRBV19 combines with J gene TRBJ2-1; D might be TRBD1 or TRBD2, each matching 6 bases. V lost 10 bases and J 8 bases, leaving 24 bases between the germline ends. Germline V gene sequence: CDR1 LNHDA, CDR2 SQIVND (reference sequence). CDR3 length equals 15 residues. CDR3 nucleotide sequence: TGTGCCACCCATCGGGGGCCACCTTCCGCGGATGAGCAGTTCTTC. It is translated as CATHRGPPSADEQFF.

The V gene is TRBV6-4, the J gene TRBJ2-3; TRBD2 is a possible D gene (5 bases). Germline V gene sequence: CDR1 MRHNA, CDR2 SNTAGT. This CDR3 region has 13 residues. V lost 5 bases and J lost 2, with 8 bases in between. The CDR3 here is CASSTLATDTQYF. The CDR3 DNA is TGTGCCAGCAGTACGCTAGCCACAGATACGCAGTATTTT.

This chain joins TRBV29-1 and TRBJ2-5; D remains ambiguous. Germline loops: CDR1 SQVTM, CDR2 ANQGSEA. The CDR3 loop spans 12 amino acids. The V gene lost 3 bases and the J gene lost 1 base, with 6 bases spanning the gap. The CDR3 protein is CSVDVSQETQYF. The CDR3, as DNA: TGCAGCGTTGACGTCAGCCAAGAGACCCAGTACTTC.

The J gene is TRBJ2-4, the V gene TRBV7-2, with D hard to call. The CDR3 covers 13 residues. Trimming shortened V by 6 bases and J by 9 bases, and 15 bases separated the two germline ends. Germline V gene sequence: CDR1 SGHTA, CDR2 FQGNSA. CDR3 nucleotides: TGTGCCAGCAGAATACCAACGTATGTCATTCAGTACTTC. It encodes CASRIPTYVIQYF. The whole variable domain, filled in from reference TRBV7-2 and TRBJ2-4, reads GAGVSQSPSNKVTEKGKDVELRCDPISGHTALYWYRQSLGQGLEFLIYFQGNSAPDKSGLPSDRFSAERTGGSVSTLTIQRTQQEDSAVYLCASRIPTYVIQYFGAGTRLSVL.

The V and J genes are TRBV27 and TRBJ1-1; D might be TRBD1 (6 bases). The CDR3 covers 16 residues. V was shortened by 6 bases and J by 5 bases, with 22 bases between the two germline ends. Germline CDR1 and CDR2: MNHEY and SMNVEV (reference sequence). CDR3 protein: CASSRSQGTGGTEAFF. In nucleotides, the CDR3 is TGTGCCAGCAGCCGGTCTCAGGGGACGGGGGGTACTGAAGCTTTCTTT.

The gene calls are TRBV6-5 and TRBJ1-1, with 9 bases identical to TRBD1. CDR1 and CDR2 from the germline V gene are MNHEY and SVGAGI. The CDR3 is made up of 15 amino acids. The V gene end was trimmed by 4 bases and the J gene end by 3 bases; junction bases not matched to a gene: 6. The CDR3 here is CASSWKTGGHTEAFF. Here the CDR3 DNA reads TGTGCCAGCAGTTGGAAGACAGGGGGGCACACTGAAGCTTTCTTT.

In its sample, this clone was seen a few times. The V gene is TRBV5-1, the J gene TRBJ2-1; 8 bases agree with TRBD2. The CDR3 totals 17 residues. The V and J ends lost 0 bases and 2 bases, in that order; junction bases with no gene match: 7. Germline loops: CDR1 SGHRS, CDR2 YFSETQ. The CDR3 DNA follows: TGCGCCAGCAGCTTGGGGGGACCGGGACTAGCCTACAATGAGCAGTTCTTC. Translation gives CASSLGGPGLAYNEQFF.

This rearrangement joins TRBV4-1 to TRBJ1-1; TRBD1 is a possible D gene (5 bases). CDR1 is MGHRA, CDR2 YSYEKL, per germline. This CDR3 is built from 15 residues. V lost 1 base, J lost 2 bases, and 11 bases lay in between. Here the CDR3 DNA reads TGCGCCAGCAGCCAAGGAACAGGACTAAACACTGAAGCTTTCTTT. This sequence encodes CASSQGTGLNTEAFF.